These 6 T cell receptor beta chains originate from one sample sequenced in a study of beta chain features in type 1 diabetes. General study points: There was a moderate but significant shortening of TCRB CDR3s in all four CD4+ subsets of Type 1 diabetes patients.

No antigen has been assigned to these receptors. The study reverse transcribed the entire isolated RNA, so it sequenced expressed TCRB transcripts. The table came from immunoSEQ multiplex PCR; TCRdb's copy has only in-frame clones and leaves some out. The sample has under 250,000 clones; around 13% are singletons. The sequenced sample consisted of naive CD4+ T cells from blood. These receptors were taken from a man in his thirties or forties with type 1 diabetes.

This clone was recorded a few times. The rearrangement joins TRBV19 to TRBJ1-5; possible D gene TRBD1, 6 bases. Per the germline V gene, CDR1 is LNHDA and CDR2 is SQIVND (reference sequence). V dropped 6 bases and J dropped 2 bases, with 11 bases sitting between them. This CDR3 contains 14 residues. Here the CDR3 DNA reads TGTGCCAGTAGGCCACAGGGTGGCAATCAGCCCCAGCATTTT. Translated, it gives CASRPQGGNQPQHF. Based on the CDR3 plus reference TRBV19 and TRBJ1-5, the full variable domain is DGGITQSPKYLFRKEGQNVTLSCEQNLNHDAMYWYRQDPGQGLRLIYYSQIVNDFQKGDIAEGYSVSREKKESFPLTVTSAQKNPTAFYLCASRPQGGNQPQHFGDGTRLSIL.

This clone has more than one count but fewer than ten. The chain uses TRBV11-2 and TRBJ1-1, with a possible D match to TRBD1 (5 bases). CDR1 and CDR2 (germline): SGHAT, FQNNGV. The V gene lost 3 bases and the J gene lost 3 bases, with 8 bases spanning the gap. The CDR3 extends over 13 amino acids. The CDR3 is CASSFARDTEAFF. CDR3 nucleotide sequence: TGTGCCAGCAGCTTCGCCAGGGACACTGAAGCTTTCTTT.

The table lists this clone with a few counts. The chain combines TRBV11-3 with TRBJ2-3; 8 bases agree with TRBD2. This CDR3 has 16 residues. The V and J ends lost 4 bases and 4 bases, in that order; junction bases with no gene match: 10. The V gene's germline CDR1 is SGHNT and CDR2 YENEEA. CDR3 loop: CASSYLSGAGPDTQYF. The CDR3 DNA reads TGTGCCAGCAGCTACCTTAGCGGGGCGGGGCCAGATACGCAGTATTTT.

The J gene is TRBJ2-7, the V gene TRBV30; the match to TRBD1 covers 7 bases. V dropped 2 bases and J dropped 2; count of bases not matched to a gene: 6. The CDR3 loop spans 14 amino acids. From germline, CDR1 is GTSNPN and CDR2 SVGIG (reference sequence). The CDR3 here is CAWSTSTGTYEQYF. The CDR3 DNA sequence: TGTGCCTGGAGTACCTCGACAGGGACCTACGAGCAGTACTTC.

The chain links TRBV6-1 to TRBJ1-5; no firm D call. The CDR3 sequence is 13 residues long. Trimming cost V 1 base and J 4 bases, with 5 bases left between them. Germline CDR1 MNHNS, CDR2 SASEGT. This chain's CDR3 is CASSEGRNQPQHF. CDR3 in DNA: TGTGCCAGCAGTGAAGGGAGGAATCAGCCCCAGCATTTT.

This clone was seen only a few times. As DNA, the CDR3 is TGCGCCACCGGGACTAGAGGCACAGATACGCAGTATTTT. It codes for CATGTRGTDTQYF. The chain links TRBV5-1 to TRBJ2-3; 8 bases align to TRBD2. This CDR3 has 13 amino acids. Germline assignment: CDR1 SGHRS and CDR2 YFSETQ. V lost 9 bases to trimming and J lost 1 base; unmatched junction nucleotides: 4. The complete variable domain, with remaining parts taken from reference TRBV5-1 and TRBJ2-3, reads KAGVTQTPRYLIKTRGQQVTLSCSPISGHRSVSWYQQTPGQGLQFLFEYFSETQRNKGNFPGRFSGRQFSNSRSEMNVSTLELGDSALYLCATGTRGTDTQYFGPGTRLTVL.